This T cell receptor (beta chain) was documented in a study of early T cells in non-severe SARS-CoV-2 infection. In the study overall: The authors sequenced bulk RNA from unsorted whole blood, leaving chains unpaired.

This clonotype was seen only a few times. This CDR3 contains 15 residues. CDR1 and CDR2 (germline): MRHNA, SNTAGT. The V gene end was trimmed by 2 bases and the J gene end by 5 bases; junction bases not matched to a gene: 0. Separate cDNA molecules each had unique molecular identifiers attached to them. TCRdb re-analysed the 5' RACE reads in MiXCR, keeping a single row per CDR3 protein. Among 25,000 to 30,000 distinct CDR3 sequences listed, approximately 5.4% were seen once. The rearrangement joins TRBV6-4 to TRBJ2-3; the match to TRBD2 covers 14 bases. The sample taken for sequencing was whole blood. This receptor was obtained from an adult who was a healthcare worker with PCR-confirmed SARS-CoV-2 infection or an uninfected control (not recorded which). CDR3 residues: CASSDGTSGGDTQYF. CDR3 nucleotides: TGTGCCAGCAGTGACGGGACTAGCGGGGGAGATACGCAGTATTTT.